Shown below are 10 T cell receptor beta chains from a single sample sequenced in a study of cytomegalovirus exposure and HLA in healthy donors. Researchers ran the PCR with 60 Vbeta and 13 Jbeta primers. Using immunoSEQ multiplex PCR, the repertoire was profiled, and TCRdb retains in-frame clones only, with some absent. The repertoire includes over 80,000 clones, roughly 82% of them detected once, and about 3.4% sits in the top ten. The specimen was PBMCs. The receptors shown here come from a man aged 25-45 years in good health and CMV-seropositive.

The rearrangement uses TRBV2 and TRBJ2-5; D is ambiguous. Deletions cut 2 bases from V and 11 bases from J, with 12 bases between. The germline V gene encodes CDR1 SNHLY and CDR2 FYNNEI. This CDR3 spans 12 amino acids. The CDR3 spells CASSESFTGQYF. In nucleotides, the CDR3 is TGTGCCAGCAGTGAATCTTTCACCGGGCAGTACTTC.

This clone has only one observation. The chain joins TRBV28 to TRBJ1-5; 8 bases agree with TRBD1. In germline, CDR1 is MDHEN, CDR2 SYDVKM. The V gene end was trimmed by 7 bases and the J gene end by 2 bases; junction bases not matched to a gene: 13. The CDR3 extends over 17 amino acids. The CDR3 loop reads CASTGGQEVWRNQPQHF. As DNA, the CDR3 is TGTGCCAGCACCGGGGGACAGGAGGTCTGGCGCAATCAGCCCCAGCATTTT.

The chain is built from TRBV10-3 and TRBJ2-3, with D possibly being TRBD2 (5 bases). V lost 8 bases to trimming and J lost 0 bases, with 12 bases between them. The germline V gene encodes CDR1 ENHRY and CDR2 SYGVKD. This CDR3 is 14 amino acids long. The CDR3 DNA sequence: TGTGCCATCGGAGGACGGGGAAGCACAGATACGCAGTATTTT. Amino acids: CAIGGRGSTDTQYF.

The chain couples TRBV7-2 to TRBJ2-2; 7 positions agree with TRBD1. V shed 5 bases, J shed 3 bases, and the junction held 6 bases outside the gene matches. This CDR3 contains 15 residues. The germline gives CDR1 SGHTA, CDR2 FQGNSA. Here the CDR3 reads CASSRGQEYTGELFF. CDR3 nucleotides: TGTGCCAGCAGCCGAGGACAGGAGTACACCGGGGAGCTGTTTTTT.

V and J are TRBV28 and TRBJ2-2; perhaps TRBD2 as D (6 bases). Per germline, CDR1 MDHEN and CDR2 SYDVKM. This CDR3 contains 15 residues. V was clipped by 6 bases and J by 0 bases, with 11 bases between them. CDR3 DNA: TGTGCCAGCAGCCGGGGACTGACGAACACCGGGGAGCTGTTTTTT. Protein sequence: CASSRGLTNTGELFF.

The CDR3 loop reads CASSPQVETEAFF. In nucleotides, the CDR3 is TGTGCCAGCTCACCTCAGGTGGAAACTGAAGCTTTCTTT. The genes are TRBV18 and TRBJ1-1; D ambiguous. With 3 bases removed from V and 5 bases from J, the gap between germline ends came to 10 bases. Germline CDR1 and CDR2: KGHSH and LQKENI. The CDR3 loop spans 13 amino acids.

The V gene is TRBV6-5, the J gene TRBJ2-1; D might be TRBD1 (5 bases). Trimming removed 6 bases from V and 4 bases from J, with 10 bases in between. This CDR3 spans 13 amino acids. Germline assignment: CDR1 MNHEY and CDR2 SVGAGI. The CDR3, as DNA: TGTGCCAGCAGCCACAAGGGGTACAATGAGCAGTTCTTC. Its protein is CASSHKGYNEQFF.

V is TRBV27 and J is TRBJ2-7; 7 bases are a match to TRBD2. V gave up 3 bases and J gave up 1 base; unmatched junction bases: 6. Germline lookup yields CDR1 MNHEY and CDR2 SMNVEV (reference sequence). CDR3 size: 15 residues. CDR3 residues: CASSFLLGGSYEQYF. CDR3 DNA sequence: TGTGCCAGCAGTTTTCTTTTGGGAGGGTCCTACGAGCAGTACTTC.

V and J are TRBV28 and TRBJ1-5; possible D gene TRBD1, 5 bases. Germline V gene lookup returns CDR1 MDHEN and CDR2 SYDVKM. This CDR3 is 13 amino acids long. Trimming removed 6 bases at V and 2 bases at J, with 8 bases between. CDR3 DNA sequence: TGTGCCAGCAGGCCGGGGGGCAATCAGCCCCAGCATTTT. It is translated as CASRPGGNQPQHF. The full variable domain, in which reference TRBV28 and TRBJ1-5 provide the parts outside the CDR3, is DVKVTQSSRYLVKRTGEKVFLECVQDMDHENMFWYRQDPGLGLRLIYFSYDVKMKEKGDIPEGYSVSREKKERFSLILESASTNQTSMYLCASRPGGNQPQHFGDGTRLSIL.

V is TRBV5-6 and J is TRBJ2-5, with 11 bases matching TRBD2. The CDR3 has 18 amino acids. The junction had 11 bases not matched to a gene; V was cut back by 0 bases and J by 4 bases. Germline V gene sequence: CDR1 SGHDT, CDR2 YYEEEE. CDR3 sequence reads: CASSLGLAGNIPLETQYF. DNA of the CDR3: TGTGCCAGCAGCTTGGGACTAGCGGGAAATATCCCCCTAGAGACCCAGTACTTC.